This T cell receptor (beta chain) was retrieved from a study of cytomegalovirus exposure and HLA in healthy donors. Overall study context: T cells numbering about 179 million yielded 100 million to 120 million unique TCR beta sequences in an earlier analysis. Clustering assigned about four fifths of the approximately 370 genotyped donors to the Caucasian-associated ancestry cluster.

With respect to this clone: Its target is not known.

The study, taken as a whole, reports: Later work showed greater clonal expansion in HLA-associated TCR beta chains than in equally common others. In a later analysis, approximately 15,000 TCR beta sequences were associated with HLA alleles at 0.05 false discovery rate.

PCR employed 60 Vbeta and 13 Jbeta primers. Produced via immunoSEQ multiplex PCR; TCRdb's table is partial and in-frame only. The table has some 150,000 clones, approximately 84% seen once. The CDR3 has 14 amino acids. V was cut by 4 bases and J by 5 bases, with 15 bases left in between. Germline CDR1 and CDR2: MNHNS and SASEGT. The material sequenced was PBMCs. The receptor was derived from a man aged 25 to 40 in good health and CMV-seropositive. This chain uses TRBV6-1 with TRBJ2-7; a weak D match, TRBD2 (6 bases). CDR3 coding DNA: TGTGCCAGCAGTGGCGGGGCAGGGCTTAACGAGCAGTACTTC. It translates to CASSGGAGLNEQYF.